The present T cell receptor (beta chain) was sequenced within a study of Graves' ophthalmopathy and Graves' hyperthyroidism. This clonotype was picked up many times. Amplified material comprised TCR beta CDR3 regions derived from RNA transcripts. The library came from an HTBI-primed first-round RT-PCR and a second-round multiplex PCR. TCRdb recomputed calls from the multiplex PCR reads with MiXCR, one row per CDR3 protein. The sample lists more than 300,000 distinct CDR3 sequences, about 15% occurring once. This receptor was identified in an adult woman with stable Graves' hyperthyroidism. Input material: peripheral blood.

CDR3 bases: TGCAGTGCTAGAGATCCCGGGAGGGCCAACGAGCAGTACTTC. Amino acid sequence: CSARDPGRANEQYF. The chain employs TRBV20-1 and TRBJ2-7, with 8 bases lining up with TRBD2. The CDR3 extends over 14 amino acids. Germline CDR1 is DFQATT and CDR2 is SNEGSKA (reference sequence). J was trimmed by 5 bases and V by 0 bases; bases with no gene match: 6.